This T cell receptor (beta chain) was sequenced in a study of tumor-infiltrating lymphocytes in localized non-small cell lung cancer. Only in-frame clones appear in the TCRdb table, and some are missing; sequencing was by immunoSEQ multiplex PCR. The sample carries a few thousand clones, approximately 65% recorded once. The germline V gene encodes CDR1 SGHTS and CDR2 YDEGEE. The CDR3 sequence is 14 residues long. V shed 6 bases, J shed 0 bases, and the junction held 5 bases outside the gene matches. Material: uninvolved lung tissue not adjacent to the tumor. This chain uses TRBV5-8 with TRBJ1-1, with TRBD1 matching 7 bases. The receptor was derived from a human donor with non-small cell lung cancer. The CDR3 loop is CASIPGQMNTEAFF. Here the CDR3 DNA reads TGTGCCAGCATCCCGGGACAGATGAACACTGAAGCTTTCTTT.